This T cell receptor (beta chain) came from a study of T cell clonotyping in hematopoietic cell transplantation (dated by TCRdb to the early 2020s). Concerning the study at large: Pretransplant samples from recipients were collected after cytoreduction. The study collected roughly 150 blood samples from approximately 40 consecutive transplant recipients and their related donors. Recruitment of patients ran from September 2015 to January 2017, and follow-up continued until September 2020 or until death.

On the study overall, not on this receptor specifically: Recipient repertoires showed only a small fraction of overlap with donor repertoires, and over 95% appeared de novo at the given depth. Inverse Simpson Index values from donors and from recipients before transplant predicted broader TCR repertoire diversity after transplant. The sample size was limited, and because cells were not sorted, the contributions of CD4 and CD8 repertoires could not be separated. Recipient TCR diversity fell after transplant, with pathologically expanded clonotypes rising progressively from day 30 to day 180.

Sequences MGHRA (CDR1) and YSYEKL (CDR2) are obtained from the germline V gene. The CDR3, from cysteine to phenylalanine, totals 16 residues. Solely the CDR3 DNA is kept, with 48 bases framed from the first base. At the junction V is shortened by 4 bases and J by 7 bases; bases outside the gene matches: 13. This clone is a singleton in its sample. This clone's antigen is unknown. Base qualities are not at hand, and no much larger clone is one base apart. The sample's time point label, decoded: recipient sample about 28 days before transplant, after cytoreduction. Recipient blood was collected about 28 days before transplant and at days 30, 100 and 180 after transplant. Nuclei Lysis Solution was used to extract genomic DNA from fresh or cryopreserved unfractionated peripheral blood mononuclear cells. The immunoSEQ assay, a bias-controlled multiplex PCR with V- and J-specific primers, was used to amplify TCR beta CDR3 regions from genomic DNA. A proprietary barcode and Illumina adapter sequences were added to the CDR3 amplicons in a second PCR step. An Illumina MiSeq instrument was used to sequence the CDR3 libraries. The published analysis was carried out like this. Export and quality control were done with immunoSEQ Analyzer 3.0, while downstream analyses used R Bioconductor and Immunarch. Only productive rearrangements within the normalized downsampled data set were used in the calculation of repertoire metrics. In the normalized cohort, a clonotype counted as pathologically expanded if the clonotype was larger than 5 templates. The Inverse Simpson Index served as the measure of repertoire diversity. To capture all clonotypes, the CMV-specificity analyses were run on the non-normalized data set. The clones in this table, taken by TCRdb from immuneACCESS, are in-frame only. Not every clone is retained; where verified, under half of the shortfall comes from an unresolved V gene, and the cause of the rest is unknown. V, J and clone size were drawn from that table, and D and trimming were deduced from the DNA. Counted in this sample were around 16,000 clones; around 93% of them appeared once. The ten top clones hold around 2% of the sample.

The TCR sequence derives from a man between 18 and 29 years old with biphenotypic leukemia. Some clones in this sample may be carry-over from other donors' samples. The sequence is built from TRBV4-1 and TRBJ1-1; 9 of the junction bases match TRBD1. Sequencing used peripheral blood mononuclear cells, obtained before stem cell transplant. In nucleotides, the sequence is TGCGCCAGCAGCCCGCGAATTACAGGGACAGGGAGTGAAGCTTTCTTT. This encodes CASSPRITGTGSEAFF.